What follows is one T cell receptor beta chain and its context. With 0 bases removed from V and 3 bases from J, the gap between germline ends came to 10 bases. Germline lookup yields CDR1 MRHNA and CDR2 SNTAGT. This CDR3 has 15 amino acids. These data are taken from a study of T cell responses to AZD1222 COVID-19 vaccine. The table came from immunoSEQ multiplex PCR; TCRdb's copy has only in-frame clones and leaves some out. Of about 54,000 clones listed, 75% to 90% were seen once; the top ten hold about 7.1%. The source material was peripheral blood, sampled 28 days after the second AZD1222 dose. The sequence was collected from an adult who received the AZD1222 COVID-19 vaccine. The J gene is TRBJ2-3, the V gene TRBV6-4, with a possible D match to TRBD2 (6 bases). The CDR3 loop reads CASSDSGRGTDTQYF. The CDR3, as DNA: TGTGCCAGCAGTGACTCTGGACGGGGGACAGATACGCAGTATTTT.